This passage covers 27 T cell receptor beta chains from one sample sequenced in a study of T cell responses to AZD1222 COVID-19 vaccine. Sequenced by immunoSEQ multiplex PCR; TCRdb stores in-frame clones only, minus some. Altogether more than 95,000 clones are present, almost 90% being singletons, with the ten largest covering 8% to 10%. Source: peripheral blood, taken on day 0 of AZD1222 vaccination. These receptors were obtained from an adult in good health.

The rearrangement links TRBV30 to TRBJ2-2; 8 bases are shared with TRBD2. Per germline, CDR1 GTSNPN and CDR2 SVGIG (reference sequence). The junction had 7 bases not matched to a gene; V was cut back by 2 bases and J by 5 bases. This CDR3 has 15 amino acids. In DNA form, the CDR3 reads TGTGCCTGGAGTTTTGCGGGGGGAGGAACCGGGGAGCTGTTTTTT. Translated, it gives CAWSFAGGGTGELFF.

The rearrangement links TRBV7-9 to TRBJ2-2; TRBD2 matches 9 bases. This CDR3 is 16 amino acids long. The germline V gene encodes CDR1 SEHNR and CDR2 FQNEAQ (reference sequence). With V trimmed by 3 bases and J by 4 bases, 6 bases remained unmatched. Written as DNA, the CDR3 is TGTGCCAGCAGCTTTGGGCTAGCGGGATCCACCGGGGAGCTGTTTTTT. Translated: CASSFGLAGSTGELFF.

CDR3 loop: CASSFTWGENSPLHF. The CDR3 DNA reads TGTGCCAGCAGCTTCACGTGGGGTGAAAATTCACCCCTCCACTTT. V gene TRBV6-5 combines with J gene TRBJ1-6; D is undetermined. The ends were cut back, 6 bases at V and 7 bases at J, with 16 bases in the middle. This CDR3 spans 15 amino acids. Germline V gene data show CDR1 as MNHEY and CDR2 as SVGAGI.

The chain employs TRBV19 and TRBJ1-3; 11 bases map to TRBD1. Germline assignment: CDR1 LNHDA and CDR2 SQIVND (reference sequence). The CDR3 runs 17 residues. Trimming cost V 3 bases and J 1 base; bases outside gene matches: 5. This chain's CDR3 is CASSIRTGGDSGNTIYF. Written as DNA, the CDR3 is TGTGCCAGTAGTATCCGGACAGGGGGCGATTCTGGAAACACCATATATTTT.

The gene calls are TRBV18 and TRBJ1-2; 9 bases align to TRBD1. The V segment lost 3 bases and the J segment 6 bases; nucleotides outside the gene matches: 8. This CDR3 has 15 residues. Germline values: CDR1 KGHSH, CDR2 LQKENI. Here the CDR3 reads CASSPVLTGGNGYTF. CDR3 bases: TGTGCCAGCTCACCCGTTCTGACAGGGGGGAATGGCTACACCTTC.

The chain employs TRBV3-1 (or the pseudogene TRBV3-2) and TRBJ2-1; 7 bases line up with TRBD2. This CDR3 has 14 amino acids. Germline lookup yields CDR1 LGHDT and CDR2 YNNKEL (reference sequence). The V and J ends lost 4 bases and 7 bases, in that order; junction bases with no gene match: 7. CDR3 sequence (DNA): TGTGCCAGCAGCCCCCGGACTAGAGGAAATGAGCAGTTCTTC. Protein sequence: CASSPRTRGNEQFF.

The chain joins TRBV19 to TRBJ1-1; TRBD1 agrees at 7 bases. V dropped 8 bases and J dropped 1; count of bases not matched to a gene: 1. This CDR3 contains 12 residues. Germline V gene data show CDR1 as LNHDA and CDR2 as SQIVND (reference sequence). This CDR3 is CASRDRNTEAFF. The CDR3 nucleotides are TGTGCCAGTCGGGACAGGAACACTGAAGCTTTCTTT.

The CDR3 protein is CASRPQGGGNYGYTF. The CDR3 region has the DNA TGTGCCAGCAGACCGCAAGGGGGGGGAAACTATGGCTACACCTTC. The chain joins TRBV28 to TRBJ1-2; weak D call: TRBD1 (6 bases). Trimming left V 6 bases short and J 2 bases short, with 16 bases between. This CDR3 comprises 15 residues. CDR1 and CDR2 from the germline V gene are MDHEN and SYDVKM.

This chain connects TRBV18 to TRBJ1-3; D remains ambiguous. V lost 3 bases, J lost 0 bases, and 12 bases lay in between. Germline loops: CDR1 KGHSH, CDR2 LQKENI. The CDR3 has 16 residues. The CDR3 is CASSPRASDSGNTIYF. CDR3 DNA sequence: TGTGCCAGCTCACCTAGGGCGTCTGACTCTGGAAACACCATATATTTT.

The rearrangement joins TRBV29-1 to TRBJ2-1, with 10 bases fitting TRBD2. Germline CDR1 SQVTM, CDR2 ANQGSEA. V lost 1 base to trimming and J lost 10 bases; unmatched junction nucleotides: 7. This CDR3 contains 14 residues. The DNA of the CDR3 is TGCAGCGTTGAAGTAGCGGGAGGCTTTAGCGAGCAGTTCTTC. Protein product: CSVEVAGGFSEQFF.

The CDR3 here is CASSQAGASTNEKLFF. The CDR3 coding sequence is TGCGCCAGCAGCCAAGCGGGGGCGTCAACTAATGAAAAACTGTTTTTT. The genes are TRBV4-1 and TRBJ1-4, with a possible D match to TRBD1 (6 bases). CDR3 length: 16 amino acids. The germline V and J ends were trimmed by 1 base and 0 bases, with 9 bases remaining between them. The germline V gene encodes CDR1 MGHRA and CDR2 YSYEKL.

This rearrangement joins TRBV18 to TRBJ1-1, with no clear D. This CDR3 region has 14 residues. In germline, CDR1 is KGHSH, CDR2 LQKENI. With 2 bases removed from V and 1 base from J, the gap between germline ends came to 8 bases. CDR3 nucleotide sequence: TGTGCCAGCTCACCAGATTCACCGAACACTGAAGCTTTCTTT. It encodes CASSPDSPNTEAFF.

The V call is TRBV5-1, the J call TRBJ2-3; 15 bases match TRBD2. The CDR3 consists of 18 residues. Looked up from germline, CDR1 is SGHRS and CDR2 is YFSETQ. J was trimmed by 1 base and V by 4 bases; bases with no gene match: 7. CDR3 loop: CASSLGTSGGPRTDTQYF. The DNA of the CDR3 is TGCGCCAGCAGCCTCGGGACTAGCGGGGGGCCGCGCACAGATACGCAGTATTTT.

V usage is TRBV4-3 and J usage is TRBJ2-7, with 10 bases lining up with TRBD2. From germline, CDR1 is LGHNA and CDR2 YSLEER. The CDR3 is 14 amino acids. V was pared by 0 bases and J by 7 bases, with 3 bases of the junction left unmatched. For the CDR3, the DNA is TGCGCCAGCAGCCAAGATTTACTAGCGGGGGAGCAGTACTTC. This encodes CASSQDLLAGEQYF.

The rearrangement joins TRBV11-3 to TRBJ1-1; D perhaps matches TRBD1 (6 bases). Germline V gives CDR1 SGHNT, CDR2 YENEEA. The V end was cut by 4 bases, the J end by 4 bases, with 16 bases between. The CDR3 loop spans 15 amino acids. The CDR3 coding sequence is TGTGCCAGCAGCTCAGGACGGAGGGGGAGCACTGAAGCTTTCTTT. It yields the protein CASSSGRRGSTEAFF.

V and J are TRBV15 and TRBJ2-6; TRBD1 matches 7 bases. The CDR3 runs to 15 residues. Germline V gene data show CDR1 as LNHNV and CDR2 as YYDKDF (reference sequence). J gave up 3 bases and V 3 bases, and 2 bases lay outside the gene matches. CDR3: CATSSDRVGANVLTF. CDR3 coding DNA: TGTGCCACCAGCAGTGACAGGGTTGGGGCCAACGTCCTGACTTTC.

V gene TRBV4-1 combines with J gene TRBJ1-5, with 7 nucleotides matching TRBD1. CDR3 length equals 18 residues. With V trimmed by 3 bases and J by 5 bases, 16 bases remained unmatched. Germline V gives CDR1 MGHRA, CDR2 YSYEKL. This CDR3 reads CASSHSRTRGRGDQPQHF. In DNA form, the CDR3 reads TGCGCCAGCAGCCATTCTCGAACTAGGGGGCGCGGCGATCAGCCCCAGCATTTT.

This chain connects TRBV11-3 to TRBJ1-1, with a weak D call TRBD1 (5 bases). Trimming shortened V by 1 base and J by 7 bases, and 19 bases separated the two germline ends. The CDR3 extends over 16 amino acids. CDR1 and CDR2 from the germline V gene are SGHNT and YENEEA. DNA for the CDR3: TGTGCCAGCAGCTTAGGCCGGGGACCTTTGGGGGGTGAAGCTTTCTTT. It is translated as CASSLGRGPLGGEAFF.

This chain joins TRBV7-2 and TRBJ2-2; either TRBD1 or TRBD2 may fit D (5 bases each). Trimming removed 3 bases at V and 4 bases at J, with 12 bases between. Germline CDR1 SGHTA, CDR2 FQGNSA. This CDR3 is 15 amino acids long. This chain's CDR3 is CASSLRGWGTGELFF. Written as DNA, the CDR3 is TGTGCCAGCAGCTTGAGGGGATGGGGCACCGGGGAGCTGTTTTTT.

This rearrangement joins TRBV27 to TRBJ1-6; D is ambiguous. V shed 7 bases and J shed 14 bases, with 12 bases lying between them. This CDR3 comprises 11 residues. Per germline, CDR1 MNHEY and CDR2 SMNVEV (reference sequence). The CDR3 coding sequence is TGTGCCAGCACTTCACGAGGAGCCCTCCACTTT. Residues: CASTSRGALHF.

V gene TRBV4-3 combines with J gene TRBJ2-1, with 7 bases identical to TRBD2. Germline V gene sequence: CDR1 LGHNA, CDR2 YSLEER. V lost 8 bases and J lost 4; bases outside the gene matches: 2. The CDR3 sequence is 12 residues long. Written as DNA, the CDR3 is TGCGCCAGCGGGACTATTTACAATGAGCAGTTCTTC. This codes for CASGTIYNEQFF.

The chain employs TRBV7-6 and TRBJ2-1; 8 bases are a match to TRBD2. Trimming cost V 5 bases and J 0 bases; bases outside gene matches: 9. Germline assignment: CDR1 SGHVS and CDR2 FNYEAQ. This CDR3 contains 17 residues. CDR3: CASSPPTSVPSYNEQFF. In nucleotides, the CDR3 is TGTGCCAGCAGCCCACCGACTAGCGTTCCCTCCTACAATGAGCAGTTCTTC.

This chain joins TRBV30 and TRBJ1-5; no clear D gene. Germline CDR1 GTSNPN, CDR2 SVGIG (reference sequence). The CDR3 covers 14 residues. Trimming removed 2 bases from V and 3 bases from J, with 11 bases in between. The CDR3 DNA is TGTGCCTGGAGTTCCCAGGTTCCCAATCAGCCCCAGCATTTT. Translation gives CAWSSQVPNQPQHF. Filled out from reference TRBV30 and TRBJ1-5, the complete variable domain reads SQTIHQWPATLVQPVGSPLSLECTVEGTSNPNLYWYRQAAGRGLQLLFYSVGIGQISSEVPQNLSASRPQDRQFILSSKKLLLSDSGFYLCAWSSQVPNQPQHFGDGTRLSIL.

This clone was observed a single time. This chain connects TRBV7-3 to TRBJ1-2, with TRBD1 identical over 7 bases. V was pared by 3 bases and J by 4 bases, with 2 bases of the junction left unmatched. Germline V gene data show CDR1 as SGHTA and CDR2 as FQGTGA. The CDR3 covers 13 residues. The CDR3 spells CASSLGTAYGYTF. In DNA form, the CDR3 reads TGTGCCAGCAGCTTGGGGACAGCCTATGGCTACACCTTC. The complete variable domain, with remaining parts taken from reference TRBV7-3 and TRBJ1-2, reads GAGVSQTPSNKVTEKGKYVELRCDPISGHTALYWYRQSLGQGPEFLIYFQGTGAADDSGLPNDRFFAVRPEGSVSTLKIQRTERGDSAVYLCASSLGTAYGYTFGSGTRLTVV.

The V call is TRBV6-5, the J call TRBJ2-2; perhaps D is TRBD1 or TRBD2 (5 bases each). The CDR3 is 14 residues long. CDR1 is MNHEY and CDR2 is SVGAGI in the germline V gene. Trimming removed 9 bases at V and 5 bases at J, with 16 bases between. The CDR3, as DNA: TGTGCCAGTTTTGACAGTTGGGGGACCGGGGAGCTGTTTTTT. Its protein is CASFDSWGTGELFF.

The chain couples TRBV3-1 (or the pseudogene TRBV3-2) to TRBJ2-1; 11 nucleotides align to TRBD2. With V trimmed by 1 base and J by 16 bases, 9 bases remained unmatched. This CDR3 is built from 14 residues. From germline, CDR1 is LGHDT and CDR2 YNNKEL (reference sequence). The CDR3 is CASSQVPRLAGTFF. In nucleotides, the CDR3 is TGTGCCAGCAGCCAAGTACCCCGACTAGCGGGAACTTTCTTC.

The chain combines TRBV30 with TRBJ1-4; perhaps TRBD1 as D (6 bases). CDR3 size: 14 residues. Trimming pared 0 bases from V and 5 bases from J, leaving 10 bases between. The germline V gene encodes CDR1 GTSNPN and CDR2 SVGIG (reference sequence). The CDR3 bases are TGTGCCTGGAGTGTCATAGGGGGGAATGAAAAACTGTTTTTT. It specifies CAWSVIGGNEKLFF.